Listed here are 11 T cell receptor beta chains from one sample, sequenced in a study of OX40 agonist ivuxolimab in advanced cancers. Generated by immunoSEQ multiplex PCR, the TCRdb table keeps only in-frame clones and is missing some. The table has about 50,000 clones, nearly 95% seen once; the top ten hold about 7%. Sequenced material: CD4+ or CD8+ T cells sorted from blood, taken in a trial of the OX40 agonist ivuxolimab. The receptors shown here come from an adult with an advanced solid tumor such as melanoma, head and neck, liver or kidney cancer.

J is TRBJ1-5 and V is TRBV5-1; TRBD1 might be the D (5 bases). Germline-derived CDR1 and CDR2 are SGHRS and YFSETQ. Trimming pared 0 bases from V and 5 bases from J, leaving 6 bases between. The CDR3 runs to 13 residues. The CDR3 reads CASSLGGYQPQHF. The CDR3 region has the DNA TGCGCCAGCAGCTTGGGGGGGTATCAGCCCCAGCATTTT.

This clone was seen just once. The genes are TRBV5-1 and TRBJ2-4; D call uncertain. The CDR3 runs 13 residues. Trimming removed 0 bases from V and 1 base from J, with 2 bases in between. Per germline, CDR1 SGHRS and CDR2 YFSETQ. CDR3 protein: CASSLVAKNIQYF. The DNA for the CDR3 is TGCGCCAGCAGCTTGGTGGCCAAAAACATTCAGTACTTC. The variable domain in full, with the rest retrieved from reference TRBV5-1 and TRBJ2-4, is KAGVTQTPRYLIKTRGQQVTLSCSPISGHRSVSWYQQTPGQGLQFLFEYFSETQRNKGNFPGRFSGRQFSNSRSEMNVSTLELGDSALYLCASSLVAKNIQYFGAGTRLSVL.

CDR3 loop: CASSASPGPADTIYF. CDR3 in DNA: TGTGCCAGTAGTGCCAGCCCAGGGCCGGCGGACACCATATATTTT. This chain connects TRBV19 to TRBJ1-3; a weak D match, TRBD1 (5 bases). Germline CDR1 and CDR2: LNHDA and SQIVND (reference sequence). The CDR3 runs 15 residues. With 5 bases removed from V and 8 bases from J, the gap between germline ends came to 19 bases. The full variable domain, rest sourced from reference TRBV19 and TRBJ1-3, is DGGITQSPKYLFRKEGQNVTLSCEQNLNHDAMYWYRQDPGQGLRLIYYSQIVNDFQKGDIAEGYSVSREKKESFPLTVTSAQKNPTAFYLCASSASPGPADTIYFGEGSWLTVV.

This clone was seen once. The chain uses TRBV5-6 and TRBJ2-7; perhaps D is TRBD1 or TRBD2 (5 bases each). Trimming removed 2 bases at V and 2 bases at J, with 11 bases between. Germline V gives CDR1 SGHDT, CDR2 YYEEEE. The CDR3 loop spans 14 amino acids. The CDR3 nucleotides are TGTGCCAGCAGCTTCGGGGACGAGACCTACGAGCAGTACGTC. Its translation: CASSFGDETYEQYV.

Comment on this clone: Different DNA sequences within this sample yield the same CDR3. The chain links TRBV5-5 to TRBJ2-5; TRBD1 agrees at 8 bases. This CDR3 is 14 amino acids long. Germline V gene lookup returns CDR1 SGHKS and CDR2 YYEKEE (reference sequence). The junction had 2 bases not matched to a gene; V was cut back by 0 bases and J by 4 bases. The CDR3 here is CASSLGTGSETQYF. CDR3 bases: TGTGCCAGCAGCTTGGGGACAGGGTCAGAGACCCAGTACTTC.

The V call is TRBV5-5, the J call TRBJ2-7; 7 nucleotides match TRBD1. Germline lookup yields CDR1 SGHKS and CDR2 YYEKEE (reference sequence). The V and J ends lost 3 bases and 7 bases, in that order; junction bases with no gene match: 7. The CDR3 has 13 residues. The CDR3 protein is CASSSPRGSEQYF. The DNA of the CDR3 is TGTGCCAGCAGCTCCCCCAGGGGGAGTGAGCAGTACTTC.

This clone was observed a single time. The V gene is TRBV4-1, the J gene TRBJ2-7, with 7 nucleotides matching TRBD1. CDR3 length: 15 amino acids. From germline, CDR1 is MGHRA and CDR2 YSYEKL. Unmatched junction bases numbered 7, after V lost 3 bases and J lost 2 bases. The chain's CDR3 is CASSHLSGGTYEQYF. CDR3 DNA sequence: TGCGCCAGCAGCCATCTTTCAGGGGGAACCTACGAGCAGTACTTC.

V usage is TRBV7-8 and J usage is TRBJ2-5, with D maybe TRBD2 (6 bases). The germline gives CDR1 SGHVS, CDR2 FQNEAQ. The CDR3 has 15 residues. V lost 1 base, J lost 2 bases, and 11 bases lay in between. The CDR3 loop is CASSLETGVQETQYF. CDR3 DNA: TGTGCCAGCAGCTTAGAAACGGGGGTACAAGAGACCCAGTACTTC. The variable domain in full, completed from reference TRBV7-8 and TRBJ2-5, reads GAGVSQSPRYKVAKRGQDVALRCDPISGHVSLFWYQQALGQGPEFLTYFQNEAQLDKSGLPSDRFFAERPEGSVSTLKIQRTQQEDSAVYLCASSLETGVQETQYFGPGTRLLVL.

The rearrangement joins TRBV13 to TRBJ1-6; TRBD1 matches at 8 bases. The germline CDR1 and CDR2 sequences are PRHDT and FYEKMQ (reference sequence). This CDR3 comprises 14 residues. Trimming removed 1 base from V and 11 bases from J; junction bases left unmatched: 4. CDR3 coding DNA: TGTGCCAGCAGCTTAGCTACGACAGGGGCACCCCTCCACTTT. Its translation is CASSLATTGAPLHF.

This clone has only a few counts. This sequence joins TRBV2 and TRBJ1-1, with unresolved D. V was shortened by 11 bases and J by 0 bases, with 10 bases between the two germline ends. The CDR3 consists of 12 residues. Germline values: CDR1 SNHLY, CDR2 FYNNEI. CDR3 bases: TGTGCCGTTGAGGGCCTGAACACTGAAGCTTTCTTT. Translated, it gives CAVEGLNTEAFF.

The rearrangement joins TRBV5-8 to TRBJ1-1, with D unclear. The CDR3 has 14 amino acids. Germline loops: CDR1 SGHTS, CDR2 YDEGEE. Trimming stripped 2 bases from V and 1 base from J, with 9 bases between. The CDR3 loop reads CASSFRAGNTEAFF. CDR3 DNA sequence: TGTGCCAGCAGCTTTAGGGCAGGGAACACTGAAGCTTTCTTT. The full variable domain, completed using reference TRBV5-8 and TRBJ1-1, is EAGVTQSPTHLIKTRGQQATLRCSPISGHTSVYWYQQALGLGLQFLLWYDEGEERNRGNFPPRFSGRQFPNYSSELNVNALELEDSALYLCASSFRAGNTEAFFGQGTRLTVV.